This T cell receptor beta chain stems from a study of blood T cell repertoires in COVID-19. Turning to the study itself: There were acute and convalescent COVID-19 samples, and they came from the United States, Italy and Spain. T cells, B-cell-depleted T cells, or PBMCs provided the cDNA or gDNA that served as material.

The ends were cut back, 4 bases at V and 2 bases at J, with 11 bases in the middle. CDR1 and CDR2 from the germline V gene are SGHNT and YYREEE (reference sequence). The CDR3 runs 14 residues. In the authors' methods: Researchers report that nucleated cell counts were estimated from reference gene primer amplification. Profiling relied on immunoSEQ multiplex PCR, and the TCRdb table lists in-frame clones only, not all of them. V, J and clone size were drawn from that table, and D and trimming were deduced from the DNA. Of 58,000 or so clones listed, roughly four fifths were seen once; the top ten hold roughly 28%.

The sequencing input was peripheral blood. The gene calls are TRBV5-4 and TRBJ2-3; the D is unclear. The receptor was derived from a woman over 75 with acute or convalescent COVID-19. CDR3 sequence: CASSVRVATDTQYF. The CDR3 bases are TGTGCCAGCAGCGTACGGGTTGCCACAGATACGCAGTATTTT.